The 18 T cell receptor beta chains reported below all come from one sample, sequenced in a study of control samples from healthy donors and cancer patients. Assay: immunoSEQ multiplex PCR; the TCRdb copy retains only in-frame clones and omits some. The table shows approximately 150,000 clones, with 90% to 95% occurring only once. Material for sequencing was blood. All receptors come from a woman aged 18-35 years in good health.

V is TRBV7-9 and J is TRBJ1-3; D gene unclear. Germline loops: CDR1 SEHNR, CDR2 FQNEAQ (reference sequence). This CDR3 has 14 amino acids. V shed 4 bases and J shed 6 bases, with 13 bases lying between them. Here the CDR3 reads CASSSAPRENTIYF. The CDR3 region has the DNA TGTGCCAGCAGCTCGGCCCCTCGAGAAAACACCATATATTTT.

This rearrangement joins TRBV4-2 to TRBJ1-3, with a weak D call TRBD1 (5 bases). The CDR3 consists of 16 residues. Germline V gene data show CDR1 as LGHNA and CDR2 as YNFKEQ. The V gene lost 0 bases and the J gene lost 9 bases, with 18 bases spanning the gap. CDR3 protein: CASSQDGAKGLGTIYF. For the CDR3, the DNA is TGTGCCAGCAGCCAAGATGGTGCAAAGGGACTGGGCACCATATATTTT.

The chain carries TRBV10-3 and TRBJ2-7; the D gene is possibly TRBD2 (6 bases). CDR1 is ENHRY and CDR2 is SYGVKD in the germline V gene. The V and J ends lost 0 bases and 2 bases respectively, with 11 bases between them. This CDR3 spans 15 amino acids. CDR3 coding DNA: TGTGCCATCAGTGAGTCGCGGCGGGACCCCTACGAGCAGTACTTC. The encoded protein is CAISESRRDPYEQYF.

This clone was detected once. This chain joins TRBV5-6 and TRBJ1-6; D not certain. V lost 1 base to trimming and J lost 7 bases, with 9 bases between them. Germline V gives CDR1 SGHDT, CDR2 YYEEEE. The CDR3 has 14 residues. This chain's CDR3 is CASSLSGENSPLHF. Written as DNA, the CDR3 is TGTGCCAGCAGCTTGTCGGGAGAGAATTCACCCCTCCACTTT.

The CDR3 is CASSYSTKQYF. The CDR3 DNA reads TGTGCCAGCAGTTACTCGACCAAGCAGTACTTC. The chain carries TRBV6-5 and TRBJ2-7; D gene ambiguous. The CDR3 covers 11 residues. V was shortened by 0 bases and J by 8 bases, with 5 bases between the two germline ends. In germline, CDR1 is MNHEY, CDR2 SVGAGI.

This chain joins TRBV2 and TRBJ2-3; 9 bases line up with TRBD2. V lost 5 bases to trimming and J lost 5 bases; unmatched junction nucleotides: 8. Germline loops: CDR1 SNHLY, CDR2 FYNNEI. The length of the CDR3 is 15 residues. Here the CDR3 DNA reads TGTGCCAGCAGTCCAGCGGGAGGAGGCGGAGATACGCAGTATTTT. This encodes CASSPAGGGGDTQYF. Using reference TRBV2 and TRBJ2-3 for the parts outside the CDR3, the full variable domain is EPEVTQTPSHQVTQMGQEVILRCVPISNHLYFYWYRQILGQKVEFLVSFYNNEISEKSEIFDDQFSVERPDGSNFTLKIRSTKLEDSAMYFCASSPAGGGGDTQYFGPGTRLTVL.

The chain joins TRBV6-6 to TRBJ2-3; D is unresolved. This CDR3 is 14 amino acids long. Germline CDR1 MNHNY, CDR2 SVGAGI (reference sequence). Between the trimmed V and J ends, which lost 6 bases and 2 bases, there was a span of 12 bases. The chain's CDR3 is CASSDVSNTDTQYF. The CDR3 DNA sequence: TGTGCCAGCAGCGACGTATCCAACACAGATACGCAGTATTTT.

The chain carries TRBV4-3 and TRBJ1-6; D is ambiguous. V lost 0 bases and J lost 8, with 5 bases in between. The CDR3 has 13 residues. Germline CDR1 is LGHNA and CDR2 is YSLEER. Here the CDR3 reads CASSQDLYSPLHF. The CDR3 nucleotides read TGCGCCAGCAGCCAAGACCTATATTCACCCCTCCACTTT.

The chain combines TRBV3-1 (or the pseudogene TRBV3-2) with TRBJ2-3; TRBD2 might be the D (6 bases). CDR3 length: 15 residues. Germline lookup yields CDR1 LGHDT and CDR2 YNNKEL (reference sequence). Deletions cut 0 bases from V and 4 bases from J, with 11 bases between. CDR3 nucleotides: TGTGCCAGCAGCCAAGACCCGACTAGTTCAGATACGCAGTATTTT. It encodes CASSQDPTSSDTQYF.

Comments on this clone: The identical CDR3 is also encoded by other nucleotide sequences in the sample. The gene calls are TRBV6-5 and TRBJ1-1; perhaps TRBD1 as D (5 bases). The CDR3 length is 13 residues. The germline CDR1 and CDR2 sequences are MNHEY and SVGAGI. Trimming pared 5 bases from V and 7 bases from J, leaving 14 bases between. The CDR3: CASSPPRGNEAFF. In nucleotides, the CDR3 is TGTGCCAGCAGTCCACCCCGGGGGAATGAAGCTTTCTTT.

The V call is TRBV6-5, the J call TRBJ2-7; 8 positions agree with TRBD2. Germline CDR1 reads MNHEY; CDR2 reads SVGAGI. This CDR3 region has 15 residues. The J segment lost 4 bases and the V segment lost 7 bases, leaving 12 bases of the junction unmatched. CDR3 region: CASNSGRGAVYEQYF. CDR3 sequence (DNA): TGTGCCAGCAACAGCGGGAGAGGTGCGGTATACGAGCAGTACTTC.

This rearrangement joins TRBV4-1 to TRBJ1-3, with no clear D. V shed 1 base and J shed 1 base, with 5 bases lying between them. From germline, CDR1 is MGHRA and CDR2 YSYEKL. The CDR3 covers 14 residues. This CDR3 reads CASSQVSSGNTIYF. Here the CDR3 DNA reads TGCGCCAGCAGCCAAGTTTCTTCTGGAAACACCATATATTTT.

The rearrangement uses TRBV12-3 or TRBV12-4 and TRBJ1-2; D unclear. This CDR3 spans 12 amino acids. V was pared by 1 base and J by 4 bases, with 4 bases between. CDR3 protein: CASSLEAYGYTF. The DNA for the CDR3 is TGTGCCAGCAGTTTAGAGGCCTATGGCTACACCTTC.

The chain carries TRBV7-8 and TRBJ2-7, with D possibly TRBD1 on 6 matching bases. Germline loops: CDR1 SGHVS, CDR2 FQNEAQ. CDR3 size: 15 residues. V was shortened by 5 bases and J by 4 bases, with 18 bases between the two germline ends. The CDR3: CASSPGQFGSYEQYF. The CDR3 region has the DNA TGTGCCAGCAGCCCCGGACAGTTTGGGTCTTACGAGCAGTACTTC.

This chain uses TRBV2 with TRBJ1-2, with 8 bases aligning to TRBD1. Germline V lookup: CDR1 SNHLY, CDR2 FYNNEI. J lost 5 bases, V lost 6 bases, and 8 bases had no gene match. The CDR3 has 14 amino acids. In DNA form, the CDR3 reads TGTGCCAGCAGGACGACAGGGGTCGGGTATGGCTACACCTTC. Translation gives CASRTTGVGYGYTF.

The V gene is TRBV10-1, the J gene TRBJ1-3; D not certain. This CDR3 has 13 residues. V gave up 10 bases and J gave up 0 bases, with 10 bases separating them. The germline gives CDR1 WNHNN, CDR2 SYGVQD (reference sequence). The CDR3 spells CANSSSSGNTIYF. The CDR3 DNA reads TGCGCCAACAGCTCGAGCTCTGGAAACACCATATATTTT.

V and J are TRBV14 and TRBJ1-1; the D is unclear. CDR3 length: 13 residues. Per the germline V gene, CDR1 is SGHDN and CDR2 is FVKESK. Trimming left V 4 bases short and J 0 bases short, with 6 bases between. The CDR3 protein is CASSLHMNTEAFF. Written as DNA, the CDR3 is TGTGCCAGCAGCCTCCACATGAACACTGAAGCTTTCTTT.

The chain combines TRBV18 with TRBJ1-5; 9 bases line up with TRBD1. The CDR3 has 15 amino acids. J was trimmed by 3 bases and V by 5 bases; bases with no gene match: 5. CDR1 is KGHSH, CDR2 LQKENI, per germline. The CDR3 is CASSRTGAPNQPQHF. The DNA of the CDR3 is TGTGCCAGCTCAAGGACAGGGGCCCCCAATCAGCCCCAGCATTTT.